The rows below give T cell receptor beta chains drawn from one sample of a study of graft-versus-host responses after intestinal transplantation. Only in-frame clones appear in the TCRdb table, and some are missing; sequencing was by immunoSEQ multiplex PCR. The table has over 100,000 clones, approximately 93% seen once; the top ten hold under 1.5%. Their specific antigens are unknown. The sample consisted of unstimulated CD8+ T cells sorted from spleen or lymph node cells, taken before transplant. Receptors were obtained from a human donor who was the organ donor for an intestinal transplant. CDR3s include the opening cysteine and the closing phenylalanine or tryptophan. Fields, in order: V gene, clone size, J gene, D gene, CDR3 protein, CDR3 DNA. The D gene is left open where the match is weak. Clone size is stated in some rows and not others, as once, few, many or a class when expanded.

TRBV29-1	-	TRBJ1-3	-	CSVRGHPGNTIYF	TGCAGCGTCCGGGGGCATCCTGGAAACACCATATATTTT
TRBV7-2	-	TRBJ2-2	-	CASSPRATRFYTGELFF	TGTGCCAGCAGCCCGAGGGCTACTAGGTTCTACACCGGGGAGCTGTTTTTT
TRBV2	-	TRBJ2-1	TRBD2	CASVLEEGTRWGNEQFF	TGTGCCAGCGTACTCGAGGAGGGGACTAGGTGGGGCAATGAGCAGTTCTTC
TRBV4-3	-	TRBJ2-1	-	CASSQDRSSYNEQFF	TGCGCCAGCAGCCAAGATCGGAGCTCCTACAATGAGCAGTTCTTC
TRBV13	-	TRBJ2-1	-	CASSSALDRDEQFF	TGTGCCAGCAGCTCAGCCCTGGATCGCGATGAGCAGTTCTTC
TRBV29-1	-	TRBJ1-1	-	CSVEDLHGPEAFF	TGCAGCGTTGAAGATCTTCACGGCCCTGAAGCTTTCTTT
TRBV19	-	TRBJ1-5	-	CASSIVGQQQPQHF	TGTGCCAGTAGTATTGTCGGACAGCAACAGCCCCAGCATTTT
TRBV5-4	-	TRBJ2-5	TRBD2	CASSPALAGGPGEQYF	TGTGCCAGCAGCCCCGCGCTTGCGGGAGGGCCGGGAGAGCAGTACTTC
TRBV7-2	-	TRBJ1-1	-	CASSPRRGRNTEAFF	TGTGCCAGCAGCCCCCGAAGGGGTAGGAACACTGAAGCTTTCTTT
TRBV4-1	-	TRBJ1-4	-	CASSQEGQGPAKSREKLFF	TGCGCCAGCAGCCAAGAGGGCCAGGGTCCGGCCAAGTCGAGGGAAAAACTGTTTTTT
TRBV14	-	TRBJ1-2	TRBD1	CASSLSTGNLIYGYTF	TGTGCCAGCAGTCTCTCGACAGGGAATCTTATCTATGGCTACACCTTC
TRBV4-1	-	TRBJ2-5	TRBD2	CASSQGGRERGKTQYF	TGCGCCAGCAGCCAAGGTGGGCGGGAGAGAGGAAAGACCCAGTACTTC
TRBV28	-	TRBJ1-2	-	CASSLVEGRYGYTF	TGTGCCAGCAGTTTAGTCGAGGGGAGGTATGGCTACACCTTC
TRBV12-5	-	TRBJ2-1	TRBD2	CASGLGTSTEEQFF	TGTGCTAGTGGTTTGGGGACTAGCACAGAGGAGCAGTTCTTC
TRBV7-8	-	TRBJ2-3	-	CASSELQGPSTDTQYF	TGTGCCAGCAGCGAACTACAGGGACCTAGCACAGATACGCAGTATTTT
TRBV27	-	TRBJ2-3	TRBD2	CASSSQLALDTQYF	TGTGCCAGCAGTTCCCAACTAGCGCTAGATACGCAGTATTTT
TRBV6-5	once	TRBJ2-7	-	CASSEDLQYYEQYF	TGTGCCAGCAGTGAAGATTTACAGTACTACGAGCAGTACTTC
TRBV4-3	-	TRBJ2-2	-	CASSQDPNTGELFF	TGCGCCAGCAGCCAAGATCCGAACACCGGAGAGCTGTTTTTT
TRBV4-1	once	TRBJ2-7	TRBD2	CASSQDWTRGSYEQYF	TGCGCCAGCAGCCAAGATTGGACTAGGGGTTCCTACGAGCAGTACTTC
TRBV11-2	-	TRBJ2-7	-	CASSLLLGYGEQYF	TGTGCCAGCAGCTTACTATTGGGGTACGGCGAGCAGTACTTC
TRBV7-2	once	TRBJ2-3	-	CASSGNPIADTQYF	TGTGCCAGCAGCGGAAACCCGATCGCAGATACACAGTATTTT
TRBV28	few	TRBJ1-2	-	CASSFLGGGYTF	TGTGCCAGCAGTTTCCTCGGGGGAGGCTACACCTTC
TRBV5-5	-	TRBJ2-1	TRBD1	CASSLEQGAENEQFF	TGTGCCAGCAGCTTGGAACAGGGGGCAGAAAATGAGCAGTTCTTC
TRBV7-9	-	TRBJ2-1	TRBD2	CASSGRLAGAYNEQFF	TGTGCCAGCAGCGGCAGACTAGCGGGAGCTTACAATGAGCAGTTCTTC
TRBV9	-	TRBJ1-3	-	CASSVAGMGNTIYF	TGTGCCAGCAGCGTAGCAGGGATGGGAAACACCATATATTTT
TRBV7-9	-	TRBJ1-2	-	CASGPRGGYGYTF	TGTGCCAGCGGTCCCCGTGGAGGCTATGGCTACACCTTC
TRBV6-5	-	TRBJ1-2	-	CASSYGGGDGYTF	TGTGCCAGCAGTTACGGAGGGGGGGACGGCTACACCTTC
TRBV11-2	-	TRBJ1-1	-	CASRFGRDKNTEAFF	TGTGCCAGCAGATTCGGCCGGGACAAGAACACTGAAGCTTTCTTT
TRBV27	-	TRBJ2-7	-	CASSLGLAYEQYF	TGTGCCAGCAGTTTGGGGCTGGCCTACGAGCAGTACTTC
TRBV11-2	-	TRBJ2-5	-	CASSLDWTLETQYF	TGTGCCAGCAGCTTAGACTGGACGTTGGAGACCCAGTACTTC
TRBV4-2	-	TRBJ2-3	-	CASSQGSPSFDPQYF	TGTGCCAGCAGCCAGGGGAGCCCTTCGTTCGATCCGCAGTATTTT
TRBV5-5	-	TRBJ2-5	-	CASSTHPIDRAAKTQYF	TGTGCCAGCAGCACCCACCCGATAGATCGAGCCGCAAAGACCCAGTACTTC
TRBV9	-	TRBJ2-1	-	CASSVVERAFYNEQFF	TGTGCCAGCAGCGTAGTGGAAAGGGCCTTCTACAATGAGCAGTTCTTC